The present entry profiles one T cell receptor beta chain with its context. This sample is drawn from a study of blood T cell repertoires in COVID-19. Study as a whole: Material from acute and convalescent COVID-19 was sourced from the United States, Italy and Spain.

Germline V gene data show CDR1 as MNHEY and CDR2 as SVGAGI. The V segment lost 8 bases and the J segment 4 bases; nucleotides outside the gene matches: 4. This CDR3 spans 12 amino acids. Authors' analysis steps: It was from reference gene primer amplification that nucleated cell counts were estimated. Sequencing was performed with immunoSEQ multiplex PCR; in TCRdb, only in-frame clones are kept and a portion is missing. The V and J calls and clone size are taken from that table; D and trimming were inferred from the DNA. The data contain some 140,000 clones, approximately 88% of them singletons. Sequenced input: peripheral blood. This chain joins TRBV6-5 and TRBJ1-1, with 7 nucleotides matching TRBD1. The clonotype comes from a woman older than 75 with acute or convalescent COVID-19. In nucleotides, the CDR3 is TGTGCCAGCGGGACAGCTCGCACTGAAGCTTTCTTT. As protein: CASGTARTEAFF.